What follows are 30 T cell receptor beta chains derived from one specimen sequenced in a study of OX40 agonist ivuxolimab in advanced cancers. TCRdb keeps only in-frame clones here, not all; method: immunoSEQ multiplex PCR. Of 70,000 or so clones listed, about 88% were seen once; the top ten hold roughly 7.3%. The sample was CD4+ or CD8+ T cells sorted from blood, taken in a trial of the OX40 agonist ivuxolimab. These receptor sequences come from an adult with an advanced solid tumor such as melanoma, head and neck, liver or kidney cancer.

The J gene is TRBJ1-1, the V gene TRBV9, with TRBD1 as a possible D gene (5 bases). CDR1 and CDR2 (germline): SGDLS, YYNGEE. This CDR3 is built from 16 residues. The germline V and J ends were trimmed by 3 bases and 4 bases, with 19 bases remaining between them. The CDR3 is CASSGGLRVRGTEAFF. CDR3 sequence (DNA): TGTGCCAGCAGCGGGGGTCTCAGGGTGAGAGGCACTGAAGCTTTCTTT.

V is TRBV6-6 and J is TRBJ1-3; D is unclear. The V end lost 0 bases, the J end lost 0 bases, and 9 bases lay between the germline ends. Per the germline V gene, CDR1 is MNHNY and CDR2 is SVGAGI (reference sequence). The CDR3 covers 16 residues. Here the CDR3 reads CASSYSEPGSGNTIYF. CDR3 nucleotide sequence: TGTGCCAGCAGTTACTCCGAGCCGGGCTCTGGAAACACCATATATTTT.

The CDR3 sequence is CASRTDTNTGELFF. Here the CDR3 DNA reads TGTGCCAGCAGAACGGACACTAACACCGGGGAGCTGTTTTTT. The V call is TRBV2, the J call TRBJ2-2, with D perhaps TRBD1 (5 bases). Trimming shortened V by 6 bases and J by 2 bases, and 10 bases separated the two germline ends. CDR1 is SNHLY, CDR2 FYNNEI, per germline. This CDR3 comprises 14 residues.

This chain joins TRBV4-2 and TRBJ2-1; perhaps TRBD1 as D (6 bases). The CDR3 runs to 12 residues. Trimming took off 5 bases at V and 9 bases at J, with 11 bases between the two ends. Looked up from germline, CDR1 is LGHNA and CDR2 is YNFKEQ. This chain's CDR3 is CASSWLGGEQFF. The CDR3 coding sequence is TGTGCCAGCAGCTGGCTAGGGGGTGAGCAGTTCTTC.

This clone was seen a handful of times. This chain links TRBV6-6 with TRBJ1-1, with unresolved D. Germline CDR1 reads MNHNY; CDR2 reads SVGAGI (reference sequence). Trimming left V 7 bases short and J 5 bases short, with 8 bases between. The CDR3 has 11 residues. CDR3 bases: TGTGCCAGCACCGTGGGGACTGAAGCTTTCTTT. This encodes CASTVGTEAFF.

This chain uses TRBV5-1 with TRBJ2-5; 7 positions match TRBD1. CDR1 and CDR2 (germline): SGHRS, YFSETQ. The CDR3 extends over 15 amino acids. Trimming at V came to 4 bases and at J to 0 bases, leaving 6 bases not matched to a gene. The CDR3 protein is CASSIGTADQETQYF. The CDR3 DNA follows: TGCGCCAGCAGCATTGGGACAGCCGACCAAGAGACCCAGTACTTC.

The rearrangement links TRBV7-2 to TRBJ2-5; D is unresolved. The V gene's germline CDR1 is SGHTA and CDR2 FQGNSA. The CDR3 loop spans 15 amino acids. V lost 0 bases to trimming and J lost 0 bases, with 8 bases between them. The CDR3 protein is CASSLALGYQETQYF. DNA for the CDR3: TGTGCCAGCAGCTTAGCGCTAGGGTACCAAGAGACCCAGTACTTC.

In this sample, this clone turned up once. CDR3 nucleotides: TGTGCCAGCAGCTCCCGGGACAGGGGGTACGAGCAGTACTTC. Amino acids: CASSSRDRGYEQYF. This chain joins TRBV6-5 and TRBJ2-7; 11 bases map to TRBD1. V lost 6 bases and J lost 4; bases outside the gene matches: 5. This CDR3 contains 14 residues. Germline CDR1 MNHEY, CDR2 SVGAGI.

This clone was found a few times. The V and J genes are TRBV7-2 and TRBJ1-1; 7 nucleotides agree with TRBD1. There are 16 residues in the CDR3. Germline trimming cut 2 bases from V and 4 bases from J; bases unmatched to any gene: 10. Germline V gives CDR1 SGHTA, CDR2 FQGNSA. CDR3 sequence reads: CASSLFGRGLSTEAFF. CDR3 in DNA: TGTGCCAGCAGCTTATTCGGGAGGGGGCTGAGCACTGAAGCTTTCTTT.

The rearrangement joins TRBV4-2 to TRBJ1-1; D uncertain. Deletions cut 1 base from V and 3 bases from J, with 6 bases between. Germline values: CDR1 LGHNA, CDR2 YNFKEQ. This CDR3 region has 13 residues. The CDR3 loop is CASSQGRDTEAFF. In DNA form, the CDR3 reads TGTGCCAGCAGCCAAGGCCGAGACACTGAAGCTTTCTTT.

The chain is built from TRBV27 and TRBJ2-1; 7 bases map to TRBD1. The CDR3 contains 15 residues. Germline assignment: CDR1 MNHEY and CDR2 SMNVEV (reference sequence). V trimming: 3 bases; J trimming: 3 bases; junction bases outside the gene matches: 5. This CDR3 is CASSLKGAYYNEQFF. As DNA, the CDR3 is TGTGCCAGCAGTTTGAAGGGGGCTTACTACAATGAGCAGTTCTTC.

This rearrangement joins TRBV5-5 to TRBJ2-5; D uncertain. V was trimmed by 3 bases and J by 4 bases, leaving 19 bases between them. CDR3 length: 16 residues. Looked up from germline, CDR1 is SGHKS and CDR2 is YYEKEE (reference sequence). CDR3 sequence (DNA): TGTGCCAGCAGCTCCGGCGCAAGGAGAGTAACAGAGACCCAGTACTTC. It specifies CASSSGARRVTETQYF.

V gene TRBV28 combines with J gene TRBJ1-2; 7 bases agree with TRBD1. The junction had 3 bases not matched to a gene; V was cut back by 5 bases and J by 3 bases. CDR3 size: 13 residues. Germline V gene sequence: CDR1 MDHEN, CDR2 SYDVKM. Here the CDR3 reads CASSAGTDYGYTF. The CDR3 DNA is TGTGCCAGCAGTGCCGGGACAGACTATGGCTACACCTTC.

This clone has a single count. The CDR3 nucleotides read TGTGCCACCAGCAGAGATCCCGGACAGCCTAGGCATTTT. It translates to CATSRDPGQPRHF. The chain couples TRBV15 to TRBJ1-5; maybe TRBD1 (6 bases). From germline, CDR1 is LNHNV and CDR2 YYDKDF (reference sequence). V lost 0 bases and J lost 15, with 15 bases in between. The CDR3 extends over 13 amino acids.

V gene TRBV11-3 combines with J gene TRBJ2-7; unclear D gene. There are 13 residues in the CDR3. Trimming took off 5 bases at V and 3 bases at J, with 11 bases between the two ends. Germline CDR1 is SGHNT and CDR2 is YENEEA. As DNA, the CDR3 is TGTGCCAGCAGCGAGGAACCTCGCTACGAGCAGTACTTC. Amino acids: CASSEEPRYEQYF.

The V call is TRBV30, the J call TRBJ1-1; D unclear. The germline V gene has CDR1 GTSNPN and CDR2 SVGIG (reference sequence). V lost 0 bases and J 2 bases, leaving 7 bases between the germline ends. The CDR3 runs 13 residues. The CDR3 coding sequence is TGTGCCTGGAGTGTAGGCTCAAACACTGAAGCTTTCTTT. This encodes CAWSVGSNTEAFF.

The chain employs TRBV7-2 and TRBJ1-2; tentatively, D is TRBD1 (6 bases). V dropped 2 bases and J dropped 5 bases, with 9 bases sitting between them. This CDR3 has 13 amino acids. Germline V gene sequence: CDR1 SGHTA, CDR2 FQGNSA. This CDR3 is CASSLNREYGYTF. For the CDR3, the DNA is TGTGCCAGCAGCTTAAACAGGGAATATGGCTACACCTTC.

The chain joins TRBV18 to TRBJ2-1; 15 bases map to TRBD2. Trimming removed 4 bases from V and 1 base from J; junction bases left unmatched: 14. Germline CDR1 is KGHSH and CDR2 is LQKENI. The CDR3 runs to 21 residues. CDR3 DNA sequence: TGTGCCAGCTCACTACTATGGACTAGCGGGGGGGCCGGTAATTCCTACAATGAGCAGTTCTTC. This sequence encodes CASSLLWTSGGAGNSYNEQFF.

Remarks on this clone: The identical CDR3 is also encoded by other nucleotide sequences in the sample. This rearrangement joins TRBV6-5 to TRBJ1-1; no definite D call. Germline V gene lookup returns CDR1 MNHEY and CDR2 SVGAGI. This CDR3 has 14 residues. V was cut by 2 bases and J by 0 bases, with 7 bases left in between. The chain's CDR3 is CASSYGSLNTEAFF. Written as DNA, the CDR3 is TGTGCCAGCAGTTACGGCAGTTTGAACACTGAAGCTTTCTTT.

This chain uses TRBV11-2 with TRBJ2-5; D assignment may be TRBD1 or TRBD2 (6 bases each). The germline CDR1 and CDR2 sequences are SGHAT and FQNNGV. The V end lost 5 bases, the J end lost 1 base, and 8 bases lay between the germline ends. There are 13 residues in the CDR3. The DNA for the CDR3 is TGTGCCAGCAGCGGGGGGCCCCAAGAGACCCAGTACTTC. Encoded protein: CASSGGPQETQYF.

This chain connects TRBV30 to TRBJ1-2; D gene unclear. Germline CDR1 reads GTSNPN; CDR2 reads SVGIG (reference sequence). Trimming stripped 4 bases from V and 1 base from J, with 4 bases between. This CDR3 has 11 residues. In nucleotides, the CDR3 is TGTGCCTGGATATTTAACTATGGCTACACCTTC. It encodes CAWIFNYGYTF.

V and J are TRBV7-9 and TRBJ2-1; D is unresolved. Trimming pared 5 bases from V and 8 bases from J, leaving 4 bases between. Germline CDR1 reads SEHNR; CDR2 reads FQNEAQ (reference sequence). The CDR3 sequence is 10 residues long. Here the CDR3 DNA reads TGTGCCAGCAGCCGCCATGAGCAGTTCTTC. Translated: CASSRHEQFF. The whole variable domain, filled in from reference TRBV7-9 and TRBJ2-1, reads DTGVSQNPRHKITKRGQNVTFRCDPISEHNRLYWYRQTLGQGPEFLTYFQNEAQLEKSRLLSDRFSAERPKGSFSTLEIQRTEQGDSAMYLCASSRHEQFFGPGTRLTVL.

This clone was seen more than once but under ten times. The genes are TRBV4-1 and TRBJ1-2, with unresolved D. This CDR3 comprises 13 residues. Trimming stripped 3 bases from V and 3 bases from J, with 8 bases between. CDR1 and CDR2 (germline): MGHRA, YSYEKL. The CDR3 protein is CASSQAQYYGYTF. DNA for the CDR3: TGCGCCAGCAGCCAGGCCCAGTACTATGGCTACACCTTC.

The chain is built from TRBV5-6 and TRBJ1-2; D may be TRBD1 (5 bases). This CDR3 is built from 15 residues. Looked up from germline, CDR1 is SGHDT and CDR2 is YYEEEE. V dropped 1 base and J dropped 8 bases, with 18 bases sitting between them. This CDR3 is CASSLLRVYMVGYTF. For the CDR3, the DNA is TGTGCCAGCAGCTTGCTCAGGGTATATATGGTGGGCTACACCTTC.

The V and J genes are TRBV5-1 and TRBJ2-3; D uncertain. CDR3 length: 13 residues. The V and J ends lost 4 bases and 6 bases respectively, with 12 bases between them. Germline CDR1 is SGHRS and CDR2 is YFSETQ. CDR3 nucleotides: TGCGCCAGCAGCCCGACGTCTGTGGATACGCAGTATTTT. Translating it yields CASSPTSVDTQYF. Supplemented by reference TRBV5-1 and TRBJ2-3, the full variable domain reads KAGVTQTPRYLIKTRGQQVTLSCSPISGHRSVSWYQQTPGQGLQFLFEYFSETQRNKGNFPGRFSGRQFSNSRSEMNVSTLELGDSALYLCASSPTSVDTQYFGPGTRLTVL.

The rearrangement uses TRBV2 and TRBJ1-5, with D unclear. The CDR3 spans 14 residues. Trimming pared 4 bases from V and 4 bases from J, leaving 11 bases between. The germline V gene has CDR1 SNHLY and CDR2 FYNNEI. The CDR3 reads CASSAAGPNQPQHF. The CDR3 DNA reads TGTGCCAGCAGTGCGGCAGGTCCGAATCAGCCCCAGCATTTT.

CDR3 bases: TGTGCCAGCAGCCGGGGAGCAGGAGATACGCAGTATTTT. Encoded protein: CASSRGAGDTQYF. The chain joins TRBV6-5 to TRBJ2-3; possibly TRBD2 for D (5 bases). The CDR3 has 13 amino acids. V lost 6 bases, J lost 5 bases, and 12 bases lay in between. The germline V gene encodes CDR1 MNHEY and CDR2 SVGAGI.

The rearrangement links TRBV27 to TRBJ2-5; 8 nucleotides align to TRBD1. The germline V gene encodes CDR1 MNHEY and CDR2 SMNVEV (reference sequence). With V trimmed by 1 base and J by 2 bases, 15 bases remained unmatched. The CDR3 totals 19 residues. DNA of the CDR3: TGTGCCAGCAGTTTATATAGTGCCCGGACAGGGAGACGGCAAGAGACCCAGTACTTC. It yields the protein CASSLYSARTGRRQETQYF.

This clone was detected once. The chain is built from TRBV11-2 and TRBJ2-1; either TRBD1 or TRBD2 may fit D (6 bases each). Trimming pared 8 bases from V and 3 bases from J, leaving 17 bases between. The CDR3 is 15 amino acids. CDR1 SGHAT and CDR2 FQNNGV come from the germline V gene. DNA of the CDR3: TGTGCCAGCGAGGGGGGCAGGATAAGCTACAATGAGCAGTTCTTC. Its translation is CASEGGRISYNEQFF.

This rearrangement joins TRBV7-9 to TRBJ1-1; no reliable D call. Germline CDR1 SEHNR, CDR2 FQNEAQ (reference sequence). The CDR3 runs 13 residues. Trimming removed 2 bases from V and 7 bases from J, with 11 bases in between. The CDR3 reads CASSLIGGSEAFF. DNA of the CDR3: TGTGCCAGCAGCTTAATCGGAGGCAGTGAAGCTTTCTTT.